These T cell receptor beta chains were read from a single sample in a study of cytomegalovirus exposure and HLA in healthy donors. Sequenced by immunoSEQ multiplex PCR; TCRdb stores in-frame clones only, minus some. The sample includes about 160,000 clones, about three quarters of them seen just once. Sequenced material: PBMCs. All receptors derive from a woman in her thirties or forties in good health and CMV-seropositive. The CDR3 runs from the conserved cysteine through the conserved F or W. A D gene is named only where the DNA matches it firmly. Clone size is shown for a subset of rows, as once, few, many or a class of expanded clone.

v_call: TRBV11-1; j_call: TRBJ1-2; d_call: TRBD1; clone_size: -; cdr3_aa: CASSLTGGAYGYTF; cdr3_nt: TGTGCCAGCAGCTTAACAGGGGGGGCCTATGGCTACACCTTC
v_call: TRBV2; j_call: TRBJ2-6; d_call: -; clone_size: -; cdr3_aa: CASRGGGTGANVLTF; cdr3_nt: TGTGCCAGCAGGGGGGGTGGGACTGGGGCCAACGTCCTGACTTTC
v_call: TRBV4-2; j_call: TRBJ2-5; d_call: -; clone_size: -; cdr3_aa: CASSQVGGRAGPETQYF; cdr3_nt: TGTGCCAGCAGCCAAGTTGGAGGCCGTGCCGGCCCCGAGACCCAGTACTTC
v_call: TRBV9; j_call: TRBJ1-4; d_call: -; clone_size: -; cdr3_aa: CASSVGSLATNEKLFF; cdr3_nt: TGTGCCAGCAGCGTAGGTTCACTTGCAACTAATGAAAAACTGTTTTTT
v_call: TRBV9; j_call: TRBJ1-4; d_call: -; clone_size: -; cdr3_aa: CASSPGGRNTATNEKLFF; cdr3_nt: TGTGCCAGCAGCCCGGGGGGTCGCAACACTGCAACTAATGAAAAACTGTTTTTT
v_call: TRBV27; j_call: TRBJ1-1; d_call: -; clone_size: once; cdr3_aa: CASIGRDTEAFF; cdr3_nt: TGTGCCAGCATTGGTCGGGACACTGAAGCTTTCTTT
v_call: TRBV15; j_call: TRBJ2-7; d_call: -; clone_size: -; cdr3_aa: CATSRVLFGQKDEQYF; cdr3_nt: TGTGCCACCAGCAGAGTTCTGTTTGGACAGAAGGACGAGCAGTACTTC
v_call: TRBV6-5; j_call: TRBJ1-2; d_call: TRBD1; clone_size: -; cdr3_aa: CASSWSGTGVYGYTF; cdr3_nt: TGTGCCAGCAGTTGGTCCGGGACAGGGGTCTATGGCTACACCTTC
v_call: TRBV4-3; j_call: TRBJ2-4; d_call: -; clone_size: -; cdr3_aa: CASSQDGRQGNIQYF; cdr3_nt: TGCGCCAGCAGCCAAGATGGCAGGCAGGGAAACATTCAGTACTTC
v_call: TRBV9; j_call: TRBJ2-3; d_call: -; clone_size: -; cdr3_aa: CASSVDSGDTDTQYF; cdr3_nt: TGTGCCAGCAGCGTAGATAGCGGAGACACAGATACGCAGTATTTT
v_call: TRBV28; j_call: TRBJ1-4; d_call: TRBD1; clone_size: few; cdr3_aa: CASSFSGRDRSEKLFF; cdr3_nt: TGTGCCAGCAGTTTTTCCGGCCGGGACAGGAGTGAAAAACTGTTTTTT
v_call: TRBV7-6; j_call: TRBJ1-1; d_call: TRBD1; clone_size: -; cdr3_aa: CASSLGQEEENTEAFF; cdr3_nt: TGTGCCAGCAGCCTAGGACAGGAGGAGGAGAACACTGAAGCTTTCTTT
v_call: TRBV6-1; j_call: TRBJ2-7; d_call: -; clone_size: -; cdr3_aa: CASSASATVSYEQYF; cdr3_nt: TGTGCCAGCAGTGCCTCGGCAACAGTATCCTACGAGCAGTACTTC
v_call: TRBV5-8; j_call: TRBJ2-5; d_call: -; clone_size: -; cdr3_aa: CASSQAPGETQYF; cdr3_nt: TGCGCCAGCAGCCAAGCGCCGGGGGAGACCCAGTACTTC
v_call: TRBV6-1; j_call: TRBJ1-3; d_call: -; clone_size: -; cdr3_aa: CASTRFQGIGNTIYF; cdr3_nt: TGTGCCAGCACCCGTTTTCAGGGGATTGGAAACACCATATATTTT
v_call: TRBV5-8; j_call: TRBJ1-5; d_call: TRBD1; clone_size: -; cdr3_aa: CASSGGTVHSNQPQHF; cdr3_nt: TGTGCCAGCAGCGGTGGGACAGTTCATAGCAATCAGCCCCAGCATTTT
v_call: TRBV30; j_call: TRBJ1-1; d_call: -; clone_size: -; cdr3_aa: CAWSVGRWTSGSWNTEAFF; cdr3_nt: TGTGCCTGGAGTGTAGGTAGGTGGACCTCAGGGTCGTGGAACACTGAAGCTTTCTTT
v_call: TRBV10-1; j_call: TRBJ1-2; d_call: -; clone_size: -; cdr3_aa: CATPFGGCYGYTF; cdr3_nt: TGCGCCACCCCTTTCGGAGGATGCTATGGCTACACCTTC
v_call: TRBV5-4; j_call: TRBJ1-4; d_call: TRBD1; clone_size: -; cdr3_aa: CASSSGQGAVGEKLFF; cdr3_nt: TGTGCCAGCAGCTCGGGACAGGGGGCTGTAGGTGAAAAACTGTTTTTT
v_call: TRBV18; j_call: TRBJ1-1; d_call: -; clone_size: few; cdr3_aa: CASSPGAEAFF; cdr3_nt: TGTGCCAGCTCACCGGGAGCTGAAGCTTTCTTT
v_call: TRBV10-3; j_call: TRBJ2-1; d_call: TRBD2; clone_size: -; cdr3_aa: CATSLAGGVNEQFF; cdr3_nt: TGTGCCACCTCACTAGCGGGGGGAGTCAATGAGCAGTTCTTC
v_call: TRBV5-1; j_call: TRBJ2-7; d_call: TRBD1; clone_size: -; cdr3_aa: CASSDTGGPSYEQYF; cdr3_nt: TGCGCCAGCAGCGACACAGGGGGGCCATCCTACGAGCAGTACTTC
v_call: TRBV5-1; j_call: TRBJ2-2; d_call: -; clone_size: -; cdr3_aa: CASSLTGKSTGELFF; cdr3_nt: TGCGCCAGCAGTCTAACAGGGAAGAGCACCGGGGAGCTGTTTTTT
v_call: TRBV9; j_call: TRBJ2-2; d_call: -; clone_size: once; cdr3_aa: CASSVGPNTGELFF; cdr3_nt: TGTGCCAGCAGCGTAGGGCCTAACACCGGGGAGCTGTTTTTT
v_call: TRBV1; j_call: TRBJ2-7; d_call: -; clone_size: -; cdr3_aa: CTSSQWRTSAYEQYF; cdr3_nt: TGCACCAGCAGCCAATGGAGGACTAGCGCCTACGAGCAGTACTTC
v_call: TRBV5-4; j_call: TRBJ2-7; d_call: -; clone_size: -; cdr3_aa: CASSLGSPDFNYEQYF; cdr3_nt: TGTGCCAGCAGCTTGGGCAGCCCAGACTTTAACTACGAGCAGTACTTC
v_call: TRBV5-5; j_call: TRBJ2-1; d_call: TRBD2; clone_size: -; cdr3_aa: CASTLLAGGPNEQFF; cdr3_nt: TGTGCCAGCACCTTACTAGCGGGGGGGCCCAATGAGCAGTTCTTC
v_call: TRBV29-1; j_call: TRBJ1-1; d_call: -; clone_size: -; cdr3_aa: CSVAWNTEAFF; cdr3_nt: TGCAGCGTTGCCTGGAACACTGAAGCTTTCTTT
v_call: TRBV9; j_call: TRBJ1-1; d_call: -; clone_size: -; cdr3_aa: CASSVSQTGYTEAFF; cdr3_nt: TGTGCCAGCAGCGTAAGTCAAACAGGGTACACTGAAGCTTTCTTT
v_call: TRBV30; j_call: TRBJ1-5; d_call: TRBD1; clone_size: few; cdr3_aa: CAWSQTGLQQPQHF; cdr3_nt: TGTGCCTGGAGCCAGACAGGGCTGCAGCAGCCCCAGCATTTT
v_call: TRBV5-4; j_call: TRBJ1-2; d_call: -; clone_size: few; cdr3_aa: CASSVLQAGGYTF; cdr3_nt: TGTGCCAGCAGCGTATTACAAGCCGGGGGCTACACCTTC
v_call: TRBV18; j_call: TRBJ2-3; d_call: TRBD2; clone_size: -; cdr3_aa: CASSPIAGGATDTQYF; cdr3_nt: TGTGCCAGCTCACCGATAGCGGGGGGGGCGACAGATACGCAGTATTTT
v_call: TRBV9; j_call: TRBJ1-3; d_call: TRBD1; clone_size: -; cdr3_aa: CASSPRDRNSGNTIYF; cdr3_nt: TGTGCCAGCAGCCCCCGGGACAGAAACTCTGGAAACACCATATATTTT
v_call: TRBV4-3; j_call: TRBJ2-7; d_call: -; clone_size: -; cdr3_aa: CASSQDFLSSYEQYF; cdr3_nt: TGCGCCAGCAGCCAAGATTTTCTCAGCTCCTACGAGCAGTACTTC
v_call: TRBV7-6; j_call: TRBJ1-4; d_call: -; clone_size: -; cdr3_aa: CASSLGDNPTEKLFF; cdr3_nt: TGTGCCAGCAGCTTAGGGGACAACCCCACTGAAAAACTGTTTTTT
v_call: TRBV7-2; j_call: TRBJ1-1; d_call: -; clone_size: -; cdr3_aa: CASSLQGGYTEAFF; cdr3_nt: TGTGCCAGCAGCCTACAAGGAGGGTACACTGAAGCTTTCTTT
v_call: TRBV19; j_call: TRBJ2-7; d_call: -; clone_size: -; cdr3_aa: CASSRTDAYEQYF; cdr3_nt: TGTGCCAGTAGTCGCACAGATGCGTACGAGCAGTACTTC
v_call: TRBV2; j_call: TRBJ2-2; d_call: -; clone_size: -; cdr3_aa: CASRRLISTGELFF; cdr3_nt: TGTGCCAGCAGAAGACTCATTTCCACCGGGGAGCTGTTTTTT
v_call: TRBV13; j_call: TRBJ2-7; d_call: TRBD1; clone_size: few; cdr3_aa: CASSGRTGGYEQYF; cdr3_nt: TGTGCCAGCAGCGGACGGACAGGGGGCTACGAGCAGTACTTC
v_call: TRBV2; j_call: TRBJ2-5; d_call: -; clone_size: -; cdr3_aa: CASNPGYGETQYF; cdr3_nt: TGTGCCAGCAACCCGGGATATGGGGAGACCCAGTACTTC
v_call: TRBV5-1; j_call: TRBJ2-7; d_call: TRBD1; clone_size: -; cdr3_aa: CASSQGTGSGHEQYF; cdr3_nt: TGCGCCAGCAGCCAAGGGACAGGGTCTGGTCACGAGCAGTACTTC
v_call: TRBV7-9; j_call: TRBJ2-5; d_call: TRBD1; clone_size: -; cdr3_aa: CASSPSQGFHGTQYF; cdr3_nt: TGTGCCAGCAGCCCCTCACAGGGGTTTCACGGGACCCAGTACTTC
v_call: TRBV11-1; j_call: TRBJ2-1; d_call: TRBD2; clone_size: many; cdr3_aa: CASSPGTITLNEQFF; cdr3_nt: TGTGCCAGCAGCCCCGGGACTATCACTCTCAATGAGCAGTTCTTC
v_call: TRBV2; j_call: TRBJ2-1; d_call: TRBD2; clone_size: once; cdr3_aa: CASSETSGGAWHEQFF; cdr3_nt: TGTGCCAGCAGTGAGACTAGCGGGGGGGCCTGGCATGAGCAGTTCTTC
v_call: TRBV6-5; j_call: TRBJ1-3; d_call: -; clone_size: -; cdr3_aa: CASRPPTGLHTIYF; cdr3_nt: TGTGCCAGCAGGCCACCTACAGGGTTACACACCATATATTTT
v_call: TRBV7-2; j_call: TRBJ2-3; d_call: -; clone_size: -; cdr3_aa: CASSDGGPTDTQYF; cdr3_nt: TGTGCCAGCAGCGACGGGGGGCCCACAGATACGCAGTATTTT
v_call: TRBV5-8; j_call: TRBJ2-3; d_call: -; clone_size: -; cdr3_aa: CASSLSGAGGYTDTQYF; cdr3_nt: TGTGCCAGCAGCTTGTCTGGGGCAGGGGGGTACACAGATACGCAGTATTTT
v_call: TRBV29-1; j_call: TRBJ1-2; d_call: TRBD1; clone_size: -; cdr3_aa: CSVSPGGKSGYTF; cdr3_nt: TGCAGCGTGAGCCCAGGGGGTAAATCTGGCTACACCTTC
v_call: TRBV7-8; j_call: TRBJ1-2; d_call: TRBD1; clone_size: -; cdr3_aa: CASSVGQGLSYTF; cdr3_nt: TGTGCCAGCAGCGTTGGACAGGGTCTAAGCTACACCTTC
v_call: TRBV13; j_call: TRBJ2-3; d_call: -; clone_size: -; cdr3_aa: CASSLASPDTQYF; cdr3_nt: TGTGCCAGCAGCTTAGCTTCCCCAGATACGCAGTATTTT
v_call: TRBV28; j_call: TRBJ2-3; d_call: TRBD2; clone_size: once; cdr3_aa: CASSFGTSGGVADTQYF; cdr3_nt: TGTGCCAGCAGTTTTGGGACTAGCGGGGGGGTTGCAGATACGCAGTATTTT
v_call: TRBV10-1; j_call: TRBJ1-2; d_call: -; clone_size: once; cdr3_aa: CASSESRQPYGYTF; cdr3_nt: TGCGCCAGCAGTGAGTCCCGACAGCCTTATGGCTACACCTTC
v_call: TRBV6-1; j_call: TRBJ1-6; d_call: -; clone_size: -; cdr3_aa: CASTPNRVENSPLHF; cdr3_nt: TGTGCCAGCACCCCCAACAGGGTGGAAAATTCACCCCTCCACTTT
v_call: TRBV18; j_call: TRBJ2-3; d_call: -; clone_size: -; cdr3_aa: CASSQTGVTDTQYF; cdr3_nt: TGTGCCAGCTCGCAAACCGGGGTCACAGATACGCAGTATTTT
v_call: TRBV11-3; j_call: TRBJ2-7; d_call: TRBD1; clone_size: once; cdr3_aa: CASSLGSGGRYEQYF; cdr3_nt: TGTGCCAGCAGCTTGGGGTCAGGGGGCCGCTACGAGCAGTACTTC